The clone carrying this T cell receptor beta chain showed up just a few times. The antigen remains unidentified. The data originate from a study of radiotherapy plus CTLA-4 blockade in lung cancer. In the study overall: Among enrolled patients, roughly 17% responded and around 30% achieved disease control.

Only in-frame clones appear in the TCRdb table, and some are missing; sequencing was by immunoSEQ multiplex PCR. The sample records some 80,000 clones, 84% being singletons. Patients with chemo-refractory metastatic non-small-cell lung cancer received focal radiation plus CTLA-4 blockade with ipilimumab. V was pared by 3 bases and J by 5 bases, with 14 bases of the junction left unmatched. The V gene's germline CDR1 is LNHDA and CDR2 SQIVND (reference sequence). The CDR3 is made up of 17 amino acids. General observations from the study: Reported findings show early blood T cell clone dynamics, with interferon-beta, best predicted response. Radiotherapy plus ipilimumab was followed by expansion in blood of tumor-derived TCR clones.

The rearrangement uses TRBV19 and TRBJ2-3; 7 bases agree with TRBD2. The sequence was collected from a human donor with non-small cell lung cancer who had stable disease on radiotherapy plus ipilimumab. The material was peripheral blood, obtained from a patient treated with radiotherapy plus ipilimumab. This chain's CDR3 is CASSMTAASGSQDTQYF. The CDR3 DNA is TGTGCCAGTAGTATGACGGCGGCTAGCGGATCTCAAGATACGCAGTATTTT.